This T cell receptor (beta chain) stems from a study of T cells after yellow fever vaccination. The germline V gene encodes CDR1 SGHTA and CDR2 FQGTGA. The CDR3 is made up of 15 amino acids. The V gene end was trimmed by 1 base and the J gene end by 6 bases; junction bases not matched to a gene: 5. This clonotype has a handful of counts. Each CDR3 protein is one row after TCRdb ran MiXCR on the 5' RACE reads. The repertoire includes a few hundred thousand distinct CDR3 sequences, 8.5% to 10% of them detected once, and over 3% sits in the top ten. The sample was CD4+ T cells sorted from PBMCs, taken 5 days after the yellow fever booster vaccination. This TCR came from a young man who received the YFV17D yellow fever vaccine. The chain uses TRBV7-3 and TRBJ2-4, with 8 bases aligning to TRBD1. DNA of the CDR3: TGTGCCAGCAGCTTAAGTGGACAGGGTTCAAACATTCAGTACTTC. This sequence encodes CASSLSGQGSNIQYF.